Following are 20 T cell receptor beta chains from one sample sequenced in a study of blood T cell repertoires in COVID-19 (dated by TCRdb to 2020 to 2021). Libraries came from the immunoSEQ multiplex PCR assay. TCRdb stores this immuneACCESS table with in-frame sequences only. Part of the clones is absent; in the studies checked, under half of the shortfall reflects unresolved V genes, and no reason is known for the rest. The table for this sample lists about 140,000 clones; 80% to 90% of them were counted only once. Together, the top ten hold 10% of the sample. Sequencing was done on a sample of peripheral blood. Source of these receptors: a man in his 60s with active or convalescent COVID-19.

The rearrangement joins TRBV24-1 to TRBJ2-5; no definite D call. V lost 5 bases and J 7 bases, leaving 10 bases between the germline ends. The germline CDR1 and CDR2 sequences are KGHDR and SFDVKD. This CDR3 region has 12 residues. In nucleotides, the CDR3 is TGTGCCACCAGTGGGGCGATGGGGACCCAGTACTTC. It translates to CATSGAMGTQYF.

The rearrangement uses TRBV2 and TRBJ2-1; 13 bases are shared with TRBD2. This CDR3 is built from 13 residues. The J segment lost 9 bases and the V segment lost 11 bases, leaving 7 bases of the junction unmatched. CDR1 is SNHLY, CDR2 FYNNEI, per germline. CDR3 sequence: CADGLAGVSEQFF. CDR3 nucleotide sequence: TGTGCCGACGGACTAGCGGGAGTGAGTGAGCAGTTCTTC. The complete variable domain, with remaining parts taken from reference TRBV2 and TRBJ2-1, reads EPEVTQTPSHQVTQMGQEVILRCVPISNHLYFYWYRQILGQKVEFLVSFYNNEISEKSEIFDDQFSVERPDGSNFTLKIRSTKLEDSAMYFCADGLAGVSEQFFGPGTRLTVL.

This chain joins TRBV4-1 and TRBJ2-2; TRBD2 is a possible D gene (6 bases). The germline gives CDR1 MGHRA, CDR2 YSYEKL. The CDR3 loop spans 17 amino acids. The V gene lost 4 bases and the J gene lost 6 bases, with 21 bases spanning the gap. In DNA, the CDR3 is TGCGCCAGCAGCCCTTCCCTAGGTAGGAGGGTCTCCGGGGAGCTGTTTTTT. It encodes CASSPSLGRRVSGELFF.

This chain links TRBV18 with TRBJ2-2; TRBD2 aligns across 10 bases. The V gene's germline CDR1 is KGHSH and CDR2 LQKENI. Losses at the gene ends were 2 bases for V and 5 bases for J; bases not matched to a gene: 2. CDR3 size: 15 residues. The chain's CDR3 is CASSPELAGTGELFF. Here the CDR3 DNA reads TGTGCCAGCTCACCAGAACTAGCGGGGACCGGGGAGCTGTTTTTT.

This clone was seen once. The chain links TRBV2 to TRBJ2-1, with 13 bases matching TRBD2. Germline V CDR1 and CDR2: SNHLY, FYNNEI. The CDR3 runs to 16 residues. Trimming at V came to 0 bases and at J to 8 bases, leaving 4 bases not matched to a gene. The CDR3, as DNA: TGTGCCAGCAGTGAAGCGACTAGCGGGGGGATCGATGAGCAGTTCTTC. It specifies CASSEATSGGIDEQFF.

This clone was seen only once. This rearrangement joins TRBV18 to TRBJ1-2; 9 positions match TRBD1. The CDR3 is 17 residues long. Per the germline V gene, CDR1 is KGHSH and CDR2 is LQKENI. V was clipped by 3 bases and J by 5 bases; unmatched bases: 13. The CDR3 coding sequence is TGTGCCAGCTCACCCACCAACGACAGGGGGGGAAAATATGGCTACACCTTC. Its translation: CASSPTNDRGGKYGYTF.

The CDR3 DNA reads as TGTGCCAGCAGCCCGCGTCCCGTCGGGGGGAGCTCCTATAATTCACCCCTCCACTTT. This translates into CASSPRPVGGSSYNSPLHF. This chain uses TRBV7-8 with TRBJ1-6; TRBD1 is a possible D gene (5 bases). Germline V gene lookup returns CDR1 SGHVS and CDR2 FQNEAQ. This CDR3 spans 19 amino acids. The germline V and J ends were trimmed by 5 bases and 0 bases, with 20 bases remaining between them.

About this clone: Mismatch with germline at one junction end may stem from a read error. The CDR3 region is CASSVARGGAYSEQFF. The CDR3 region has the DNA TGTGCCAGCAGCGTAGCCCGCGGGGGGGCCTACAGTGAGCAGTTCTTC. The chain recombines TRBV9 with TRBJ2-1, with TRBD2 identical over 9 bases. CDR1 and CDR2 (germline): SGDLS, YYNGEE. The CDR3 extends over 16 amino acids. Looking up the rest from reference TRBV9 and TRBJ2-1 gives the full variable domain: DSGVTQTPKHLITATGQRVTLRCSPRSGDLSVYWYQQSLDQGLQFLIQYYNGEERAKGNILERFSAQQFPDLHSELNLSSLELGDSALYFCASSVARGGAYSEQFFGPGTRLTVL.

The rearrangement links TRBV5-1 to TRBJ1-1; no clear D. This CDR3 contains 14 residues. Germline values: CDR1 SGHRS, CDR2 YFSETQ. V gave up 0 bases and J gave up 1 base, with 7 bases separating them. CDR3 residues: CASSLVPGNTEAFF. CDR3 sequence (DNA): TGCGCCAGCAGCTTGGTTCCAGGGAACACTGAAGCTTTCTTT. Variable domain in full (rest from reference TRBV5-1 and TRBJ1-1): KAGVTQTPRYLIKTRGQQVTLSCSPISGHRSVSWYQQTPGQGLQFLFEYFSETQRNKGNFPGRFSGRQFSNSRSEMNVSTLELGDSALYLCASSLVPGNTEAFFGQGTRLTVV.

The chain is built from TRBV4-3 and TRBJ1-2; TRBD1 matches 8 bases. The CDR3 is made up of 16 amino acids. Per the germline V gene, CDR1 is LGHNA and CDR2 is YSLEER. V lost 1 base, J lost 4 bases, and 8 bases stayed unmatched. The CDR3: CASSQGQGAAGYGYTF. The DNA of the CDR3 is TGCGCCAGCAGCCAAGGGCAGGGGGCCGCTGGCTATGGCTACACCTTC.

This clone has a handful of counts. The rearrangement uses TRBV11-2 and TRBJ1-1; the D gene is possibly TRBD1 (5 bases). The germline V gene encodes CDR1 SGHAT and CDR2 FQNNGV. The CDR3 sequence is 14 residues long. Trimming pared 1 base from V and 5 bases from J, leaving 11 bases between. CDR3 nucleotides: TGTGCCAGCAGCTTAGTGGCAGGGAAAACTGAAGCTTTCTTT. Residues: CASSLVAGKTEAFF. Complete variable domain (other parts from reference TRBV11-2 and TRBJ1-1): EAGVAQSPRYKIIEKRQSVAFWCNPISGHATLYWYQQILGQGPKLLIQFQNNGVVDDSQLPKDRFSAERLKGVDSTLKIQPAKLEDSAVYLCASSLVAGKTEAFFGQGTRLTVV.

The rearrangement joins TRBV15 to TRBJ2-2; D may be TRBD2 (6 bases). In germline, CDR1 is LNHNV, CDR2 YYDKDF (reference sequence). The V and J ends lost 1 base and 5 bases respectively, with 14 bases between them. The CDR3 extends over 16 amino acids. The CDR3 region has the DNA TGTGCCACCAGCAGAGTCCCCGGGAGCGGGACCGGGGAGCTGTTTTTT. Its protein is CATSRVPGSGTGELFF.

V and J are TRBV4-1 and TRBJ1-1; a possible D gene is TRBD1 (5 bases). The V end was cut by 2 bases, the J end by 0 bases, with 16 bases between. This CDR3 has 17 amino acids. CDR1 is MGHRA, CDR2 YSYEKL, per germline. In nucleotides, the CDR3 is TGCGCCAGCAGCCAACGCCCCCCGACAGCCATGAACACTGAAGCTTTCTTT. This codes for CASSQRPPTAMNTEAFF.

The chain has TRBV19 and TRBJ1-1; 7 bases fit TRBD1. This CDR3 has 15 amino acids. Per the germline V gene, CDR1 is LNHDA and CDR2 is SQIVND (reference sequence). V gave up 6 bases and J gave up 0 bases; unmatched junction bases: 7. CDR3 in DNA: TGTGCCAGTAGGCCAAGACAGGGTATGAACACTGAAGCTTTCTTT. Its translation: CASRPRQGMNTEAFF.

The CDR3 loop is CASSSGTGGAGELFF. DNA for the CDR3: TGTGCCAGCAGCTCTGGGACAGGGGGAGCCGGGGAGCTGTTTTTT. The genes are TRBV5-6 and TRBJ2-2; 11 nucleotides align to TRBD1. Germline CDR1 SGHDT, CDR2 YYEEEE. This CDR3 contains 15 residues. The junction had 4 bases not matched to a gene; V was cut back by 3 bases and J by 6 bases.

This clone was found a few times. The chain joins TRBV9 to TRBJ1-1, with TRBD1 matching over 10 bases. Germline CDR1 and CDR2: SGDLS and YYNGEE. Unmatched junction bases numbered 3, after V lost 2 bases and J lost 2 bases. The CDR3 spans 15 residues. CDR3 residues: CASSVRDRGNTEAFF. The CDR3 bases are TGTGCCAGCAGCGTTAGGGACAGGGGTAACACTGAAGCTTTCTTT.

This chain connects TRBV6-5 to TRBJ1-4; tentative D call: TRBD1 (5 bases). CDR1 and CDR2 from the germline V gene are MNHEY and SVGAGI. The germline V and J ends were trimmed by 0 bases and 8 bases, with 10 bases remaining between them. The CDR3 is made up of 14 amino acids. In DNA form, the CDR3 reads TGTGCCAGCAGTTACTCAGGGGTCCGGGAAAAACTGTTTTTT. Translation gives CASSYSGVREKLFF.

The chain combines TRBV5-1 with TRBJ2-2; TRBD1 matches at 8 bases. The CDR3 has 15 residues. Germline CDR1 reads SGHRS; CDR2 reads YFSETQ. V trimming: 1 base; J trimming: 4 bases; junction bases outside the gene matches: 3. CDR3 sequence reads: CASSLRTGRTGELFF. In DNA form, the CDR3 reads TGCGCCAGCAGCTTGCGGACAGGGCGCACCGGGGAGCTGTTTTTT.

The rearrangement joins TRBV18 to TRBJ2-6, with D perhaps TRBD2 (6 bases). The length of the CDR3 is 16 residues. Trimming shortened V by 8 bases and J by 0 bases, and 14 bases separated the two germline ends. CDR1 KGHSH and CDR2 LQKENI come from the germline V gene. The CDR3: CASTAGINSGANVLTF. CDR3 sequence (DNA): TGTGCCAGCACAGCGGGCATCAACTCTGGGGCCAACGTCCTGACTTTC. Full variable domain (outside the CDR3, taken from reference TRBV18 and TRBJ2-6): NAGVMQNPRHLVRRRGQEARLRCSPMKGHSHVYWYRQLPEEGLKFMVYLQKENIIDESGMPKERFSAEFPKEGPSILRIQQVVRGDSAAYFCASTAGINSGANVLTFGAGSRLTVL.

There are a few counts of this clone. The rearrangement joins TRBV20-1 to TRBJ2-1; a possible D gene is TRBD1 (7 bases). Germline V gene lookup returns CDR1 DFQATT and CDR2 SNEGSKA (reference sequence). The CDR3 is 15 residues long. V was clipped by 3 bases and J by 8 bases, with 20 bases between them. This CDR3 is CSASRGDRERDEQFF. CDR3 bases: TGCAGTGCTAGTAGGGGGGACAGAGAGAGGGATGAGCAGTTCTTC.